A selection of T cell receptor beta chains follows, all from one sample in a study of T cells in Graves' hyperthyroidism and ophthalmopathy. MiXCR, run by TCRdb on the multiplex PCR reads, gives a single entry per CDR3 protein. The sample shows 400,000 or so distinct CDR3 sequences, roughly 15% of them seen only once. Sequenced input: blood. The receptors were gathered from a woman under 40 with Graves' ophthalmopathy. The CDR3 runs from the conserved cysteine through the conserved F or W. D genes are given only for firm matches. Clone sizes are given selectively: once, few, many, or a class where the clone is expanded.

D: -
size: many
V: TRBV28
J: TRBJ1-2
CDR3: CASSLYRGHGYTF
DNA: TGTGCCAGCAGTTTATATCGGGGGCATGGCTACACCTTC

D: TRBD2
size: many
V: TRBV3-1
J: TRBJ2-1
CDR3: CASSHLSTSSSYNEQFF
DNA: TGTGCCAGCAGCCATCTCTCGACTAGCAGCTCTTACAATGAGCAGTTCTTC

D: TRBD1
size: many
V: TRBV2
J: TRBJ2-5
CDR3: CASSKTRDRGFETQYF
DNA: TGTGCCAGCAGTAAAACCCGGGACAGGGGATTCGAGACCCAGTACTTC

D: TRBD2
size: many
V: TRBV30
J: TRBJ2-2
CDR3: CAWSTGGTTGELFF
DNA: TGTGCCTGGAGTACGGGGGGAACCACCGGGGAGCTGTTTTTT

D: -
size: many
V: TRBV6-1
J: TRBJ2-1
CDR3: CASSYSVAGLSYNEQFF
DNA: TGTGCCAGCAGTTATTCTGTGGCAGGGTTGTCCTACAATGAGCAGTTCTTC

D: -
size: few
V: TRBV20-1
J: TRBJ1-2
CDR3: CSSGPSGAGYTF
DNA: TGCAGTTCCGGCCCGAGTGGGGCTGGCTACACCTTC

D: -
size: few
V: TRBV28
J: TRBJ1-5
CDR3: CASSSPRGWGNQPQHF
DNA: TGTGCCAGCAGTTCCCCTAGGGGTTGGGGCAATCAGCCCCAGCATTTT

D: -
size: -
V: TRBV19
J: TRBJ2-7
CDR3: CASSISVAGSTYEQYF
DNA: TGTGCCAGTAGTATTTCGGTGGCCGGGAGTACCTACGAGCAGTACTTC

D: TRBD2
size: -
V: TRBV12-3/TRBV12-4
J: TRBJ2-5
CDR3: CASRLGLAGGPETQYF
DNA: TGTGCCAGCAGACTTGGACTAGCGGGGGGGCCAGAGACCCAGTACTTC

D: -
size: many
V: TRBV6-1
J: TRBJ1-1
CDR3: CASRTQIMNTEAFF
DNA: TGTGCCAGCAGAACACAGATTATGAACACTGAAGCTTTCTTT

D: -
size: many
V: TRBV11-2
J: TRBJ1-2
CDR3: CASSPFYREHIYGYTF
DNA: TGTGCCAGCAGCCCCTTCTACCGGGAACACATATATGGCTACACCTTC

D: -
size: -
V: TRBV7-6
J: TRBJ1-2
CDR3: CASSLDLRQAPANYGYTF
DNA: TGTGCCAGCAGCTTAGATCTTAGACAGGCTCCAGCTAACTATGGCTACACCTTC

D: TRBD1
size: many
V: TRBV18
J: TRBJ1-6
CDR3: CASSRWTGSGSPLHF
DNA: TGTGCCAGCTCACGCTGGACAGGGTCTGGTTCACCCCTCCACTTT

D: TRBD2
size: -
V: TRBV10-3
J: TRBJ2-3
CDR3: CAISEEVLAGGPRLADTQYF
DNA: TGTGCCATCAGTGAGGAAGTGCTAGCGGGGGGGCCGCGGTTAGCAGATACGCAGTATTTT

D: TRBD1
size: many
V: TRBV27
J: TRBJ2-3
CDR3: CASSDRGREDTQYF
DNA: TGTGCCAGCAGTGACAGGGGGCGCGAAGATACGCAGTATTTT

D: TRBD2
size: few
V: TRBV6-2/TRBV6-3
J: TRBJ2-3
CDR3: CATHLRGSGEARDTQYF
DNA: TGTGCCACCCACCTACGGGGTAGCGGGGAGGCAAGGGATACGCAGTATTTT

D: TRBD2
size: -
V: TRBV28
J: TRBJ2-5
CDR3: CASSLNLAGGRETQYF
DNA: TGTGCCAGCAGCTTAAACTTAGCGGGGGGGCGGGAGACCCAGTACTTC

D: TRBD1
size: many
V: TRBV6-1
J: TRBJ1-2
CDR3: CASSKTGGNGYTF
DNA: TGTGCCAGCAGTAAAACAGGGGGCAATGGCTACACCTTC

D: TRBD1
size: -
V: TRBV20-1
J: TRBJ2-2
CDR3: CSARASGTGSGELFF
DNA: TGCAGTGCTAGGGCTTCCGGGACAGGGTCCGGGGAGCTGTTTTTT

D: -
size: many
V: TRBV11-3
J: TRBJ2-7
CDR3: CASSSLDLLPYEQYF
DNA: TGTGCCAGCAGCTCACTAGACCTATTACCCTACGAGCAGTACTTC

D: -
size: many
V: TRBV27
J: TRBJ2-3
CDR3: CASRPTRLGSDTQYF
DNA: TGTGCCAGCAGGCCTACGAGACTAGGAAGCGATACGCAGTATTTT

D: TRBD1
size: many
V: TRBV7-2
J: TRBJ1-6
CDR3: CASSYGQAWGSPLHF
DNA: TGTGCCAGCAGCTATGGACAGGCCTGGGGTTCACCCCTCCACTTT

D: -
size: -
V: TRBV7-3
J: TRBJ2-2
CDR3: CASPLVGVMSGELFF
DNA: TGTGCCAGCCCCCTTGTGGGAGTGATGTCCGGGGAGCTGTTTTTT

D: -
size: few
V: TRBV5-5
J: TRBJ1-6
CDR3: CASSPDLTRGSPLHF
DNA: TGTGCCAGCAGCCCGGACCTGACCAGGGGTTCACCCCTCCACTTT

D: -
size: many
V: TRBV12-3/TRBV12-4
J: TRBJ1-2
CDR3: CASRPLGGYTF
DNA: TGTGCCAGCAGGCCACTCGGCGGCTACACCTTC

D: -
size: many
V: TRBV11-3
J: TRBJ2-3
CDR3: CASSFGRGDTDTQYF
DNA: TGTGCCAGCAGCTTTGGCAGGGGAGACACAGATACGCAGTATTTT

D: -
size: many
V: TRBV28
J: TRBJ1-4
CDR3: CASSSPITGYKEKLFF
DNA: TGTGCCAGCAGTTCGCCCATTACAGGATATAAAGAAAAACTGTTTTTT

D: -
size: few
V: TRBV7-8
J: TRBJ2-5
CDR3: CASNTETQYF
DNA: TGTGCCAGCAACACGGAGACCCAGTACTTC

D: TRBD2
size: many
V: TRBV20-1
J: TRBJ2-3
CDR3: CSADNDILAGDTDTQYF
DNA: TGCAGTGCCGACAATGATATCCTAGCGGGGGACACAGATACGCAGTATTTT

D: -
size: -
V: TRBV6-1
J: TRBJ1-1
CDR3: CASTPHGGLNTEAFF
DNA: TGTGCCAGCACTCCGCATGGGGGATTGAACACTGAAGCTTTCTTT

D: -
size: few
V: TRBV28
J: TRBJ1-4
CDR3: CASWRGRANEKLFF
DNA: TGTGCCAGCTGGAGGGGGAGGGCTAATGAAAAACTGTTTTTT

D: -
size: -
V: TRBV9
J: TRBJ2-1
CDR3: CASSVSGPPNEQFF
DNA: TGTGCCAGCAGCGTATCCGGGCCCCCCAATGAGCAGTTCTTC

D: -
size: many
V: TRBV7-3
J: TRBJ2-2
CDR3: CASSPRAGSGGELFF
DNA: TGTGCCAGCAGCCCCCGTGCGGGAAGCGGAGGGGAGCTGTTTTTT

D: TRBD2
size: -
V: TRBV2
J: TRBJ2-3
CDR3: CASSESGGVTDTQYF
DNA: TGTGCCAGCAGTGAGAGCGGGGGGGTCACAGATACGCAGTATTTT

D: TRBD2
size: many
V: TRBV7-9
J: TRBJ2-3
CDR3: CASSSKLAGGIKSTDTQYF
DNA: TGTGCCAGCAGCTCCAAACTAGCGGGGGGGATCAAGAGCACAGATACGCAGTATTTT

D: -
size: -
V: TRBV6-4
J: TRBJ2-7
CDR3: CASSYSRGDEQYF
DNA: TGTGCCAGCAGTTACTCCAGGGGTGACGAGCAGTACTTC

D: TRBD2
size: -
V: TRBV12-3/TRBV12-4
J: TRBJ2-1
CDR3: CASTQGSGRGSYNEQFF
DNA: TGTGCCAGCACCCAAGGCAGCGGGAGGGGCTCCTACAATGAGCAGTTCTTC

D: -
size: many
V: TRBV6-1
J: TRBJ2-7
CDR3: CASTDTNRDYEQYF
DNA: TGTGCCAGCACCGATACCAACAGGGACTACGAGCAGTACTTC

D: TRBD1
size: many
V: TRBV13
J: TRBJ1-4
CDR3: CASSSGDRDEKLFF
DNA: TGTGCCAGCAGCTCCGGGGACAGGGATGAAAAACTGTTTTTT

D: -
size: many
V: TRBV6-6
J: TRBJ2-5
CDR3: CASSYLGGLETQYF
DNA: TGTGCCAGCAGTTACTTGGGGGGCCTCGAGACCCAGTACTTC

D: TRBD2
size: many
V: TRBV4-2
J: TRBJ2-3
CDR3: CASSQDRLAGNSDTQYF
DNA: TGTGCCAGCAGCCAAGATCGCCTAGCGGGGAATTCAGATACGCAGTATTTT

D: TRBD2
size: -
V: TRBV12-3/TRBV12-4
J: TRBJ2-3
CDR3: CASRGLADTQYF
DNA: TGTGCCAGCAGGGGACTAGCAGATACGCAGTATTTT

D: -
size: many
V: TRBV2
J: TRBJ1-4
CDR3: CASKRTEGNEKLFF
DNA: TGTGCCAGCAAGAGAACGGAGGGGAATGAAAAACTGTTTTTT

D: -
size: many
V: TRBV20-1
J: TRBJ2-7
CDR3: CSAHPGWQRGYEQYF
DNA: TGCAGTGCTCACCCAGGTTGGCAGAGAGGCTACGAGCAGTACTTC